This is a list of T cell receptor beta chains from one sample in a study of STAT5B mutations in CD4+ large granular lymphocyte leukemia. Here immunoSEQ multiplex PCR was the method, and the copy in TCRdb shows in-frame clones only, minus some. Among over 35,000 clones listed, approximately 85% were seen once. Sequences were obtained from CD4+ T cells from blood buffy coats. These receptors all stem from a human donor in good health. Both conserved end residues are part of each CDR3. A D gene is named only where the DNA matches it firmly. For some rows the clone size is stated as once, few or many, or as a class when expanded; others skip it.

>TRBV13|TRBD1|TRBJ1-3|-
TGTGCCAGCAGCTTAAGTGGGACAGGGGCTGGAAACACCATATATTTT
CASSLSGTGAGNTIYF
>TRBV29-1|TRBD1|TRBJ2-5|-
TGCAGCGCCCGCCCCGGGACAGGGAGGGAGACCCAGTACTTC
CSARPGTGRETQYF
>TRBV6-6|-|TRBJ1-3|few
TGTGCCAGCGAGGGGGCTGGAAACACCATATATTTT
CASEGAGNTIYF
>TRBV2|-|TRBJ2-7|-
TGTGCCAGCAGTAATCAATTTACCTACGAGCAGTACTTC
CASSNQFTYEQYF
>TRBV5-1|TRBD2|TRBJ2-7|once
TGCGCCAGCAGCTTGGTGGGTACTAGCGCCGCCTCCGAGCAGTACTTC
CASSLVGTSAASEQYF
>TRBV19|-|TRBJ1-5|-
TGTGCCAGTACCCCCGGGTCCGGTCATCAGCCCCAGCATTTT
CASTPGSGHQPQHF
>TRBV5-1|-|TRBJ1-4|-
TGCGCCAGCAGCTTGGGGGGGGCCGTTAATGAAAAACTGTTTTTT
CASSLGGAVNEKLFF
>TRBV15|-|TRBJ1-1|-
TGTGCCACCAGCAGAGACCTGGAACTCAGGATCACTGAAGCTTTCTTT
CATSRDLELRITEAFF
>TRBV19|-|TRBJ1-5|once
TGTGCCAGTAGTCCCCGGGGACCGTGGGATCAGCCCCAGCATTTT
CASSPRGPWDQPQHF
>TRBV2|-|TRBJ1-4|-
TGTGCCAGCAGCTTGGGGGGGGTTGGTGAAAAACTGTTTTTT
CASSLGGVGEKLFF
>TRBV27|-|TRBJ1-5|-
TGTGCCAGCAGTTTAGCCAGGGATAGCAATCAGCCCCAGCATTTT
CASSLARDSNQPQHF
>TRBV7-6|-|TRBJ2-5|-
TGTGCCAGCAGCTTGGTCGGCGAAGAGACCCAGTACTTC
CASSLVGEETQYF
>TRBV5-5|-|TRBJ2-3|-
TGTGCCAGCAGCTTGATGATAGCGAACACAGATACGCAGTATTTT
CASSLMIANTDTQYF
>TRBV9|TRBD1|TRBJ2-1|-
TGTGCCAGCAGCGATTACGGGACAGTGCCCTACAATGAGCAGTTCTTC
CASSDYGTVPYNEQFF
>TRBV25-1|-|TRBJ1-6|-
TGTGCCAGCAGTGAAATGGGCTTTCAGAATTCACCCCTCCACTTT
CASSEMGFQNSPLHF
>TRBV18|-|TRBJ1-5|once
TGTGCCAGCTCACCACTCGGCGCAGGTCATAGCAATCAGCCCCAGCATTTT
CASSPLGAGHSNQPQHF
>TRBV11-2|-|TRBJ1-2|-
TGTGCCAGCGCCGACAGACAAAACTATGGCTACACCTTC
CASADRQNYGYTF
>TRBV12-5|-|TRBJ2-7|-
TGTGCTAGTGGTCCCGTTTGGGGACTGTCCTACGAGCAGTACTTC
CASGPVWGLSYEQYF
>TRBV11-3|-|TRBJ2-1|-
TGTGCCAGCAGCCTCGACAGATACAATGAGCAGTTCTTC
CASSLDRYNEQFF
>TRBV25-1|-|TRBJ1-3|-
TGTGCCAGCAGTGAATCCGGCTTCAGGGGCTCTGGAAACACCATATATTTT
CASSESGFRGSGNTIYF
>TRBV5-1|TRBD1|TRBJ2-7|once
TGCGCCAGCAGCTTTCGACAGGGTGAGGGGGACGAGCAGTACTTC
CASSFRQGEGDEQYF
>TRBV7-9|-|TRBJ1-2|-
TGTGCCAGCAGCTTATTAGGGGCCCTTGGCTACACCTTC
CASSLLGALGYTF
>TRBV9|-|TRBJ2-7|few
TGTGCCAGCAGCCCCCATTTAACTAGCAACGAGCAGTACTTC
CASSPHLTSNEQYF
>TRBV4-2|-|TRBJ1-1|few
TGTGCCAGCAGCCAAGATACAGGGCAGATAGGTGAAGCTTTCTTT
CASSQDTGQIGEAFF
>TRBV7-6|TRBD2|TRBJ2-1|-
TGTGCCAGCAGCTTACGCGCAGCGGGGGGTTACAATGAGCAGTTCTTC
CASSLRAAGGYNEQFF
>TRBV6-1|-|TRBJ1-2|-
TGTGCCAGCAGTGAAGGCGACAGCCACTATGGCTACACCTTC
CASSEGDSHYGYTF
>TRBV10-3|TRBD2|TRBJ2-1|-
TGTGCCATCAGGGGGACTAGCGGGAGGGCCCGCAATGAGCAGTTCTTC
CAIRGTSGRARNEQFF
>TRBV27|-|TRBJ1-2|-
TGTGCCAGCAGTTTATCTACCTCGGGCCGGTTGGGCTACACCTTC
CASSLSTSGRLGYTF
>TRBV29-1|-|TRBJ1-1|few
TGCAGCGTTGTGTGGCATGAAGCTTTCTTT
CSVVWHEAFF
>TRBV28|TRBD1|TRBJ1-1|-
TGTGCCAGCAGGGACAGGGGAGGCACTGAAGCTTTCTTT
CASRDRGGTEAFF
>TRBV5-4|-|TRBJ1-1|-
TGTGCCAGCAGCTTGGCGGGGGGCAGGGCGCAAGCTTTCTTT
CASSLAGGRAQAFF
>TRBV10-3|-|TRBJ1-3|-
TGTGCCATCAGGAGGGGGAAGAGCTCTGGAAACACCATATATTTT
CAIRRGKSSGNTIYF
>TRBV10-3|TRBD2|TRBJ2-3|once
TGTGCCATCAGTGGACCGGGACTACTCACAGATACGCAGTATTTT
CAISGPGLLTDTQYF
>TRBV30|-|TRBJ2-2|-
TGTGCCTGGAGTCCCGGGGCCACCGGGGAGCTGTTTTTT
CAWSPGATGELFF
>TRBV30|-|TRBJ2-1|-
TGTGCCTGGATGAGGGACGACGAGCAGTTCTTC
CAWMRDDEQFF
>TRBV18|-|TRBJ2-4|once
TGTGCCACCTCCCTGTTTCAGGATCTAGCCAAAAACATTCAGTACTTC
CATSLFQDLAKNIQYF
>TRBV28|TRBD2|TRBJ2-1|-
TGTGCCAGCAGAGAGACTAGCGGGAGGCTGGACAATGAGCAGTTCTTC
CASRETSGRLDNEQFF
>TRBV2|-|TRBJ1-2|-
TGTGCCAGCAGCGCCGGGACACTAAACTATGGCTACACCTTC
CASSAGTLNYGYTF
>TRBV6-5|-|TRBJ2-7|-
TGTGCCAGCAGTCTCGCGACAGAATACGAGCAGTACTTC
CASSLATEYEQYF
>TRBV28|-|TRBJ1-1|-
TGTGCCAGCACCCCGCACAGCTCCATGAACACTGAAGCTTTCTTT
CASTPHSSMNTEAFF
>TRBV7-8|-|TRBJ2-7|-
TGTGCCAGCAGCCCTAGGGCAGGACTGATGTCCTACGAGCAGTACTTC
CASSPRAGLMSYEQYF
>TRBV5-1|-|TRBJ1-1|few
TGCGCCAGCAGCTTGGGGGTAGGGGCGAACACTGAAGCTTTCTTT
CASSLGVGANTEAFF
>TRBV19|-|TRBJ1-1|-
TGTGCCAGTAGCAATACTTGGGACAAGGAAGCTTTCTTT
CASSNTWDKEAFF
>TRBV4-2|-|TRBJ1-4|-
TGTGCCAGCAGCACCCGACAGGCAACTAATGAAAAACTGTTTTTT
CASSTRQATNEKLFF
>TRBV5-1|TRBD1|TRBJ1-1|-
TGCGCCAGCAGCGGAGGACAGGGTGGCACTGAAGCTTTCTTT
CASSGGQGGTEAFF
>TRBV29-1|TRBD1|TRBJ2-2|-
TGCAGCGTCTCGGGGACAGCAAACACCGGGGAGCTGTTTTTT
CSVSGTANTGELFF